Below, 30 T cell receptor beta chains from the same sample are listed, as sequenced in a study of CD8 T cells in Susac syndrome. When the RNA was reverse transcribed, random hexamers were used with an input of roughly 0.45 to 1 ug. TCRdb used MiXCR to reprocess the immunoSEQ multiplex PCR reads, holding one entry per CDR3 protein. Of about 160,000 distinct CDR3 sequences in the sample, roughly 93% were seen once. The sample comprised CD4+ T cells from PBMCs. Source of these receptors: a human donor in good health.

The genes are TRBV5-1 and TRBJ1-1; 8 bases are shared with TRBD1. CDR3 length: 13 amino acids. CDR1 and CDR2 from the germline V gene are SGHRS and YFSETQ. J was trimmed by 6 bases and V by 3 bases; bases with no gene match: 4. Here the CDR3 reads CASSSQGVSEAFF. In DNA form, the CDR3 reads TGCGCCAGCAGCTCACAGGGGGTGTCTGAAGCTTTCTTT.

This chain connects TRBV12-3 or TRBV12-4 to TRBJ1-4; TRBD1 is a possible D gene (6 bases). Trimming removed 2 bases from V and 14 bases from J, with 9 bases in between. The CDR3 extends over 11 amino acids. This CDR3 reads CASSLSGGLFF. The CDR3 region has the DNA TGTGCCAGCAGTTTAAGCGGGGGCCTGTTTTTT.

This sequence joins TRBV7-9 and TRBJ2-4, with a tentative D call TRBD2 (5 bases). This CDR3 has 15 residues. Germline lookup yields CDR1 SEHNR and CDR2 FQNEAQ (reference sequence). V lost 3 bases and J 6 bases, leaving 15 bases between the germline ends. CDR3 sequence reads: CASSLDGLEVNIQYF. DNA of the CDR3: TGTGCCAGCAGCTTGGATGGTCTGGAGGTAAACATTCAGTACTTC.

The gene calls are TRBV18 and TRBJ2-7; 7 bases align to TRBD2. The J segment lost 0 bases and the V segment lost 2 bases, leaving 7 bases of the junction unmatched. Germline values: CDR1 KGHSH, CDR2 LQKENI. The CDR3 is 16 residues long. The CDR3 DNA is TGTGCCAGCTCACCATCCCGGACTAGGAGCTCCTACGAGCAGTACTTC. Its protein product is CASSPSRTRSSYEQYF.

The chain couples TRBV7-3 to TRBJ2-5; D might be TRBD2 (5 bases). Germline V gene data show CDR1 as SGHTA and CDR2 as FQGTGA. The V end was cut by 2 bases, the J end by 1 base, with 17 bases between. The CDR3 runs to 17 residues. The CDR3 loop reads CASSLQSRGTLQETQYF. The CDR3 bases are TGTGCCAGCAGCTTACAGTCCCGGGGAACCCTCCAAGAGACCCAGTACTTC.

The CDR3 region is CASSFRRGSSNTGELFF. As DNA, the CDR3 is TGTGCCAGCAGCTTCCGACGGGGGAGTTCGAACACCGGGGAGCTGTTTTTT. The chain carries TRBV7-9 and TRBJ2-2; D is perhaps TRBD2 (6 bases). The V gene lost 3 bases and the J gene lost 0 bases, with 14 bases spanning the gap. Germline CDR1 is SEHNR and CDR2 is FQNEAQ (reference sequence). The CDR3 length is 17 residues.

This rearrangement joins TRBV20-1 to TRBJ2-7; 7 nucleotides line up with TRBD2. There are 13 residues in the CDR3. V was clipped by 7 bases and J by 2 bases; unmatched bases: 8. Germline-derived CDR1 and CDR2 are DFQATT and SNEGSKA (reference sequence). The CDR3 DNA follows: TGCAGTGTCGGGCCGGGGGGACCCTACGAGCAGTACTTC. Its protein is CSVGPGGPYEQYF.

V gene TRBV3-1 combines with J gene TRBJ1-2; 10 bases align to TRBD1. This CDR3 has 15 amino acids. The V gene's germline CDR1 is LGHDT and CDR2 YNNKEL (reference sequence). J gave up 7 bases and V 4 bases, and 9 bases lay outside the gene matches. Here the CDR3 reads CASSLGQGRFRGYTF. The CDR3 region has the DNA TGTGCCAGCAGCCTGGGACAGGGGAGGTTCCGTGGCTACACCTTC.

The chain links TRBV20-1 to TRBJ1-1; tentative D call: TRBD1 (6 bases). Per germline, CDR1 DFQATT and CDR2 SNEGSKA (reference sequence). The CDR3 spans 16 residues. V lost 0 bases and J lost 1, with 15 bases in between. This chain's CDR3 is CSARDPTGSGNTEAFF. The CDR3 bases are TGCAGTGCTAGAGATCCGACAGGATCGGGGAACACTGAAGCTTTCTTT.

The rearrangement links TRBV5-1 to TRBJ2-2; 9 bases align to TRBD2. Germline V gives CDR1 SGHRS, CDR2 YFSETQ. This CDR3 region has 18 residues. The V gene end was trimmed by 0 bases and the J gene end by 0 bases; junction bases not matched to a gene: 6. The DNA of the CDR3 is TGCGCCAGCAGCTTGGGGCTAGCGGGGACCACGAACACCGGGGAGCTGTTTTTT. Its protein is CASSLGLAGTTNTGELFF.

CDR3 nucleotide sequence: TGCAGCGTGACCGGGACAGGGTTGGATGAGCAGTTCTTC. Protein: CSVTGTGLDEQFF. The chain has TRBV29-1 and TRBJ2-1, with 9 bases matching TRBD1. The germline gives CDR1 SQVTM, CDR2 ANQGSEA. Trimming took 6 bases from V and 8 from J; bases not matched to a gene: 8. The CDR3 totals 13 residues.

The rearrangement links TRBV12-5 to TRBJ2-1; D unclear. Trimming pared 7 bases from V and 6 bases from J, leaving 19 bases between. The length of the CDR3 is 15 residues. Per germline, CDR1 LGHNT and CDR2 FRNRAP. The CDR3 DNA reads TGTGCTAGTGCCGTCGACATATCAATCACCAATGAGCAGTTCTTC. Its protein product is CASAVDISITNEQFF. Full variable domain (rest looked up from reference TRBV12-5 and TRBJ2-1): DARVTQTPRHKVTEMGQEVTMRCQPILGHNTVFWYRQTMMQGLELLAYFRNRAPLDDSGMPKDRFSAEMPDATLATLKIQPSEPRDSAVYFCASAVDISITNEQFFGPGTRLTVL.

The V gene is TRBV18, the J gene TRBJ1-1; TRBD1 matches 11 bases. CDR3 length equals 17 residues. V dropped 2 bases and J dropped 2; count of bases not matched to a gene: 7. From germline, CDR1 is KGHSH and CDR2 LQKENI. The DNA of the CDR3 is TGTGCCAGCTCACCATGGGGACAGGGGGAAGTAAACACTGAAGCTTTCTTT. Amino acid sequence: CASSPWGQGEVNTEAFF.

The CDR3 bases are TGTGCCAGCAGCGTAGACGGCAGCCAGAACACTGAAGCTTTCTTT. Its protein is CASSVDGSQNTEAFF. V gene TRBV9 combines with J gene TRBJ1-1; D gene unclear. V lost 0 bases, J lost 1 base, and 10 bases lay in between. Germline values: CDR1 SGDLS, CDR2 YYNGEE. This CDR3 spans 15 amino acids.

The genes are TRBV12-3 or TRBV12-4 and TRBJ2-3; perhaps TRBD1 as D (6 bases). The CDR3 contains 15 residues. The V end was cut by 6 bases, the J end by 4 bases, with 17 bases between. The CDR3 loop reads CASRTNRARPDTQYF. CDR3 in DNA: TGTGCCAGCAGGACCAACAGGGCCCGGCCAGATACGCAGTATTTT.

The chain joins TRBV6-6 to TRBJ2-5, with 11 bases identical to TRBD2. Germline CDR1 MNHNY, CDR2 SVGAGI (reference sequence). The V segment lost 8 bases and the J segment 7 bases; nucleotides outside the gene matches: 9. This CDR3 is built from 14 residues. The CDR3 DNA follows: TGTGCCAGCGGACTAGGGACTAGCGGTTCGACCCAGTACTTC. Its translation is CASGLGTSGSTQYF.

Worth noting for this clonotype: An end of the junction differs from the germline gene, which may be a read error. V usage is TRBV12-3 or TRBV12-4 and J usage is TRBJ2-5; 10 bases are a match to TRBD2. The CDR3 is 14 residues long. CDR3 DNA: TGTGCCAGCAGATTAGCGGGGGGTCCAGAGACCCAGTACTTC. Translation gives CASRLAGGPETQYF.

CDR3 DNA: TGTGCCAGCAGTGCAACAGTAGGCGGCGGGTCACCCCTCCACTTT. Encoded protein: CASSATVGGGSPLHF. The genes are TRBV2 and TRBJ1-6; D unresolved. Germline CDR1 SNHLY, CDR2 FYNNEI. V lost 4 bases to trimming and J lost 10 bases, with 17 bases between them. CDR3 size: 15 residues.

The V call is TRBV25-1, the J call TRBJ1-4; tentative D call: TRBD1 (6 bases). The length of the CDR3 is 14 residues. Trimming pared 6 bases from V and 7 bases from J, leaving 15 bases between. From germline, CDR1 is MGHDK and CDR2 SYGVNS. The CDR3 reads CASRGDKGGEKLFF. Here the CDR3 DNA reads TGTGCCAGCAGAGGGGACAAGGGGGGTGAAAAACTGTTTTTT. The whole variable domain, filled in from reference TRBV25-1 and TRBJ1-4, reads EADIYQTPRYLVIGTGKKITLECSQTMGHDKMYWYQQDPGMELHLIHYSYGVNSTEKGDLSSESTVSRIRTEHFPLTLESARPSHTSQYLCASRGDKGGEKLFFGSGTQLSVL.

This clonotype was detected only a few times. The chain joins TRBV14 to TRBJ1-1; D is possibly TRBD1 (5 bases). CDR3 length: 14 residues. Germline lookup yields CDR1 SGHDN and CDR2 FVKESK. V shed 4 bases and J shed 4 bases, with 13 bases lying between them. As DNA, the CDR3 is TGTGCCAGCAGCCGGACATTGGGGGGCACTGAAGCTTTCTTT. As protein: CASSRTLGGTEAFF. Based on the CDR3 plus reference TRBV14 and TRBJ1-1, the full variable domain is EAGVTQFPSHSVIEKGQTVTLRCDPISGHDNLYWYRRVMGKEIKFLLHFVKESKQDESGMPNNRFLAERTGGTYSTLKVQPAELEDSGVYFCASSRTLGGTEAFFGQGTRLTVV.

The CDR3 DNA reads as TGTGCCAGCAGTGAAGCTCCAACACCGGGACTGCAACGCTACGAGCAGTACTTC. The encoded protein is CASSEAPTPGLQRYEQYF. V and J are TRBV2 and TRBJ2-7; TRBD2 is a possible D gene (6 bases). The CDR3 is 18 residues long. V dropped 0 bases and J dropped 3 bases, with 21 bases sitting between them. Germline CDR1 is SNHLY and CDR2 is FYNNEI.

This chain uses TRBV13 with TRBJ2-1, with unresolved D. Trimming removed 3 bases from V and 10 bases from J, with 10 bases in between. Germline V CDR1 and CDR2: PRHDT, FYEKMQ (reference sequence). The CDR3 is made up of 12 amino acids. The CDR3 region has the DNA TGTGCCAGCAGCTTGACAAGGAGAGAGCAGTTCTTC. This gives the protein CASSLTRREQFF.

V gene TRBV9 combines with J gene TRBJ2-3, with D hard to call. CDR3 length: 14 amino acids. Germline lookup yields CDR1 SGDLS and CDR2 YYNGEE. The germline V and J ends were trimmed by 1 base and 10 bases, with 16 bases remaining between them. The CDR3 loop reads CASSVKQSQVPQYF. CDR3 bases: TGTGCCAGCAGCGTAAAGCAGTCGCAGGTTCCGCAGTATTTT. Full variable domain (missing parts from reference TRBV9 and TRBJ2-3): DSGVTQTPKHLITATGQRVTLRCSPRSGDLSVYWYQQSLDQGLQFLIQYYNGEERAKGNILERFSAQQFPDLHSELNLSSLELGDSALYFCASSVKQSQVPQYFGPGTRLTVL.

Here the CDR3 reads CASSAVTGGLTGELFF. The CDR3 nucleotides read TGTGCCAGCAGTGCAGTTACGGGGGGCCTCACCGGGGAGCTGTTTTTT. This chain uses TRBV2 with TRBJ2-2; maybe TRBD2 (7 bases). V lost 4 bases and J 4 bases, leaving 16 bases between the germline ends. The CDR3 has 16 residues. The germline gives CDR1 SNHLY, CDR2 FYNNEI. Full variable domain (rest looked up from reference TRBV2 and TRBJ2-2): EPEVTQTPSHQVTQMGQEVILRCVPISNHLYFYWYRQILGQKVEFLVSFYNNEISEKSEIFDDQFSVERPDGSNFTLKIRSTKLEDSAMYFCASSAVTGGLTGELFFGEGSRLTVL.

CDR3 amino acids: CASSFGTQETQYF. The DNA for the CDR3 is TGCGCCAGCAGCTTCGGGACCCAAGAGACCCAGTACTTC. The chain employs TRBV5-1 and TRBJ2-5; either TRBD1 or TRBD2 may fit D (5 bases each). The CDR3 runs 13 residues. The germline V and J ends were trimmed by 2 bases and 1 base, with 6 bases remaining between them. Germline V gene sequence: CDR1 SGHRS, CDR2 YFSETQ.

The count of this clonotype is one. CDR3 coding DNA: TGTGCCAGCAGCTCTGCCCCTAGCGGACAGTACTTC. It translates to CASSSAPSGQYF. The chain has TRBV7-2 and TRBJ2-5; 7 bases are a match to TRBD2. The CDR3 is 12 amino acids. The V and J ends lost 4 bases and 11 bases, in that order; junction bases with no gene match: 7. Germline V gives CDR1 SGHTA, CDR2 FQGNSA.

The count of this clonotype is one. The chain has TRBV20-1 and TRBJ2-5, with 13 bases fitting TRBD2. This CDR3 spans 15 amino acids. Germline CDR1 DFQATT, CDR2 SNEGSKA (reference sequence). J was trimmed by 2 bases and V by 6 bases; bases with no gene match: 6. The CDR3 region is CSATGLAGAQETQYF. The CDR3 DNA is TGCAGTGCGACCGGACTAGCGGGGGCTCAAGAGACCCAGTACTTC.

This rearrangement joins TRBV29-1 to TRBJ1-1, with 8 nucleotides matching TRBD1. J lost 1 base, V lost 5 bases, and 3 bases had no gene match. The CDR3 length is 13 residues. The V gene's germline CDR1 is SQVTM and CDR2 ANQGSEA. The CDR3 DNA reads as TGCAGCGTTCGGACAGGGTGGAACACTGAAGCTTTCTTT. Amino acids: CSVRTGWNTEAFF.

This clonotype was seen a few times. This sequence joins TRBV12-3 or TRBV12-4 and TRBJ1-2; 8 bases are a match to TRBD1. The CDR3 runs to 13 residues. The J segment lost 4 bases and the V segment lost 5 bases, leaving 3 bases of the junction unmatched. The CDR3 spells CASSEDRGYGYTF. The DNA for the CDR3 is TGTGCCAGCAGTGAAGACAGGGGCTATGGCTACACCTTC.

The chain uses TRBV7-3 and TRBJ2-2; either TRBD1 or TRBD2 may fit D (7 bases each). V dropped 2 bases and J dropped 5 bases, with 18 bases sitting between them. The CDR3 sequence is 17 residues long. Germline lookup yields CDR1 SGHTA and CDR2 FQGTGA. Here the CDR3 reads CASSLPPGRGGTGELFF. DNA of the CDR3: TGTGCCAGCAGCTTACCCCCCGGCAGGGGGGGAACCGGGGAGCTGTTTTTT. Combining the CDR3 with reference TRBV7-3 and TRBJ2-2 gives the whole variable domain GAGVSQTPSNKVTEKGKYVELRCDPISGHTALYWYRQSLGQGPEFLIYFQGTGAADDSGLPNDRFFAVRPEGSVSTLKIQRTERGDSAVYLCASSLPPGRGGTGELFFGEGSRLTVL.